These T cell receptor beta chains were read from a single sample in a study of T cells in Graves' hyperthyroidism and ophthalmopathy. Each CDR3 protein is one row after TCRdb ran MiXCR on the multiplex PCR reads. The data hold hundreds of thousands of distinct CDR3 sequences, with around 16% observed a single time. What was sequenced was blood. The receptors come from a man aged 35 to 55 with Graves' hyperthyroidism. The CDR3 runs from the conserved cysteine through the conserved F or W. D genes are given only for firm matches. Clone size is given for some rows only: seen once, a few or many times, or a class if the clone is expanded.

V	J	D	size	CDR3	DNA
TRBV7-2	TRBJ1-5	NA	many	CASTLDENQPQHF	TGTGCCAGCACCTTGGACGAAAATCAGCCCCAGCATTTT
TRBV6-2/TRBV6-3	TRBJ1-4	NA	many	CASSSTNGEKLFF	TGTGCCAGCAGTTCCACCAACGGCGAAAAACTGTTTTTT
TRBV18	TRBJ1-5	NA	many	CASSPDLYSNQPQHF	TGTGCCAGCTCACCTGACCTCTATAGCAATCAGCCCCAGCATTTT
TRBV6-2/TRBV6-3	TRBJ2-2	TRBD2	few	CASSYALAGTGELFF	TGTGCCAGCAGTTACGCCCTAGCGGGGACCGGGGAGCTGTTTTTT
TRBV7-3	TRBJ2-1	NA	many	CASSLLGGNEQFF	TGTGCCAGCAGCTTATTGGGGGGCAATGAGCAGTTCTTC
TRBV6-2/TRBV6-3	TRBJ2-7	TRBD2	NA	CASSYPGGPIDEQYF	TGTGCCAGCAGTTACCCGGGGGGGCCTATCGACGAGCAGTACTTC
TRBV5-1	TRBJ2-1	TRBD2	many	CASKRDQSYNEQFF	TGCGCCAGCAAGCGGGATCAGAGCTACAATGAGCAGTTCTTC
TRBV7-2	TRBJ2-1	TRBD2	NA	CASSLKRGFGEQFF	TGTGCCAGCAGCTTAAAGCGGGGGTTTGGGGAGCAGTTCTTC
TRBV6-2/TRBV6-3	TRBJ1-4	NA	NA	CASSLNPTTGANERLFF	TGTGCCAGCAGTCTAAATCCAACCACGGGGGCTAATGAAAGACTGTTTTTT
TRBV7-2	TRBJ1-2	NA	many	CASTPRQGHGYTF	TGTGCCAGCACCCCCAGGCAGGGTCACGGCTACACCTTC
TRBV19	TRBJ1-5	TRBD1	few	CASQGGNNQPQHF	TGTGCCAGCCAGGGGGGGAACAATCAGCCCCAGCATTTT
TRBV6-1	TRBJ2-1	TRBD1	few	CASSHRDRDQNEQFF	TGTGCCAGCAGCCACCGGGACAGGGACCAAAATGAGCAGTTCTTC
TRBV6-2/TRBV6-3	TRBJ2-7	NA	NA	CASSYSTSSEQYF	TGTGCCAGCAGTTACTCGACTAGTTCCGAGCAGTACTTC
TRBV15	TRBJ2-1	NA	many	CATSSMRNGRKYNEQFF	TGTGCCACCAGCAGTATGAGAAACGGCAGAAAATACAATGAGCAGTTCTTC
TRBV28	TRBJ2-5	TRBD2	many	CASSESGGAETQYF	TGTGCCAGCAGTGAAAGCGGGGGGGCGGAGACCCAGTACTTC
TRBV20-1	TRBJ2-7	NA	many	CSAIGEDRTFSYEQYF	TGCAGTGCAATCGGGGAAGACAGAACCTTCTCCTACGAGCAGTACTTC
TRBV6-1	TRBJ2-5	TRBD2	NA	CASSESARGTARETQYF	TGTGCCAGCAGTGAGTCCGCGCGGGGGACCGCGCGGGAGACCCAGTACTTC
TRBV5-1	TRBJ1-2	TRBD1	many	CASRPSPGQGNYGYTF	TGCGCCAGCAGACCGTCACCGGGACAGGGAAATTATGGCTACACCTTC
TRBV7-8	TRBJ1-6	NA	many	CASSLVGINSPLHF	TGTGCCAGCAGCTTAGTAGGGATTAATTCACCCCTCCACTTT
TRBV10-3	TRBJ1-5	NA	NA	CAISEGGLSNQPQHF	TGTGCCATCAGTGAGGGGGGTTTAAGCAATCAGCCCCAGCATTTT
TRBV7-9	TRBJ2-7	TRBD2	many	CASSHGRGRGYEQYF	TGTGCCAGCAGCCACGGGAGGGGAAGAGGGTACGAGCAGTACTTC
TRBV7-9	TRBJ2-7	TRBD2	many	CASSLSGGHEQYF	TGTGCCAGCAGCTTATCGGGGGGGCACGAGCAGTACTTC
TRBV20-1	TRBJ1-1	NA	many	CSAREPFRGNTEAFF	TGCAGTGCTAGAGAACCCTTTAGAGGGAACACTGAAGCTTTCTTT